This T cell receptor (beta chain) originates from a study of shared clonotypes between healthy human individuals. Overall study results and limits: Depth was large, yet rarefaction showed that sorted-subset sequencing was incomplete. Relative to memory subsets, naive subsets generally showed larger estimated richness.

The test was conducted at deep level. Study processing details: Owing to the provision of junction-only sequences devoid of quality scores by immunoSEQ, filtering differed. The method was immunoSEQ multiplex PCR; TCRdb's version includes in-frame clones alone and lacks a portion of them. That table furnishes V, J and clone size, whereas the DNA furnished D and trimming. The sample records around 1.5 million clones, under 99% being singletons. With regard to this clone: The antigen is undetermined.

V lost 0 bases and J lost 3, with 14 bases in between. CDR1 and CDR2 from the germline V gene are MNHEY and SVGAGI. This CDR3 has 16 amino acids. Sequenced sample: naive CD4+ T cells sorted from blood. Subset noted: CD45RA+ positively selected. This sequence originates from a man aged 25-40 years in good health. The chain uses TRBV6-5 and TRBJ1-2; D is perhaps TRBD1 (6 bases). CDR3 sequence: CASSYSFPGADYGYTF. The CDR3 coding sequence is TGTGCCAGCAGTTACTCATTCCCGGGGGCGGACTATGGCTACACCTTC.